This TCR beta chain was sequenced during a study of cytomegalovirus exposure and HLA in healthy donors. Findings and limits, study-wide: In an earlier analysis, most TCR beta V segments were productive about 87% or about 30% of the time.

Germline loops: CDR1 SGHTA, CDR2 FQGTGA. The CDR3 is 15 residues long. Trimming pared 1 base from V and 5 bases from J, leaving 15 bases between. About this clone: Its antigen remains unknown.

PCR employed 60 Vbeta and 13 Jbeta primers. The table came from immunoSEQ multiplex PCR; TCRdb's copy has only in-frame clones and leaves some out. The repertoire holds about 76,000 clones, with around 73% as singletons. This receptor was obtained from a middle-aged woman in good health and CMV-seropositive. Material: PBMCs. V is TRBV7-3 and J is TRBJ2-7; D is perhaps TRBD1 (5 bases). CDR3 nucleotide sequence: TGTGCCAGCAGCTTAAACGTCGCGGACACCGACGAGCAGTACTTC. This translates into CASSLNVADTDEQYF.